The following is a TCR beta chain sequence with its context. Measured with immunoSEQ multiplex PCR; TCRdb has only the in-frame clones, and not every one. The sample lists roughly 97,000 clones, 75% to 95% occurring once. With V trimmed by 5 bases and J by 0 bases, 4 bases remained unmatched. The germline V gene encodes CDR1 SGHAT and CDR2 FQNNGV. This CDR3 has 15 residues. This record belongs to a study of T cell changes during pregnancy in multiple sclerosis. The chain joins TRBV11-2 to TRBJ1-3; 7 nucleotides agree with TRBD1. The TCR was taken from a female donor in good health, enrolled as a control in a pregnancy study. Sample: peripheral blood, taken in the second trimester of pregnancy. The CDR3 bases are TGTGCCAGCAGCCCAGGGACAGCCTCTGGAAACACCATATATTTT. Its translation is CASSPGTASGNTIYF.